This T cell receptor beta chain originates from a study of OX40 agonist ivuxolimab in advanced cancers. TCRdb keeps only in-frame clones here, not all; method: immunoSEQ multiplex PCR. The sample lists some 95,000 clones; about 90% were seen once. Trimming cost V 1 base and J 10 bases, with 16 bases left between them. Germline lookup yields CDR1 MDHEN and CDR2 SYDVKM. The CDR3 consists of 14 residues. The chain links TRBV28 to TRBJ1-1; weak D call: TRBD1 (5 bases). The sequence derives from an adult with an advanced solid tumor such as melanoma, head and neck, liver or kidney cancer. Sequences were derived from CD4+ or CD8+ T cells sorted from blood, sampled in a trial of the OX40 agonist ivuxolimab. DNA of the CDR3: TGTGCCAGCAGTTTATTAGGGTCGGGGGGTCGAGCTTTCTTT. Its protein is CASSLLGSGGRAFF.